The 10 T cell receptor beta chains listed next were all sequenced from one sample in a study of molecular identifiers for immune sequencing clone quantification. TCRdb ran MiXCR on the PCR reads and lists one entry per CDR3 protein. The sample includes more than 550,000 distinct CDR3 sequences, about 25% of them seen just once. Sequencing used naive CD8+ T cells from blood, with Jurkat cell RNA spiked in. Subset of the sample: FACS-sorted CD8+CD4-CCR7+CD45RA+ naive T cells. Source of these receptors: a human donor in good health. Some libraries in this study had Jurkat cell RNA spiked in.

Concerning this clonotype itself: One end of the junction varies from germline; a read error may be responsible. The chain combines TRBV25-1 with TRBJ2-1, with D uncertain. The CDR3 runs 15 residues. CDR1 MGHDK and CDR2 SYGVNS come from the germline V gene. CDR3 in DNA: TGTGGCAGCAGTGCCCCCCCGAGCTCCTACAATGAGCAGTTCTTC. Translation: CGSSAPPSSYNEQFF.

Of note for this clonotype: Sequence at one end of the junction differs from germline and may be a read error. CDR3 loop: CASSFLARNTEAFF. DNA of the CDR3: TGTGCCAGCAGCTTTTTGGCCAGAAACACTGAAGCTTTCTTT. The chain uses TRBV5-3 and TRBJ1-1; D gene uncertain. TRBV5-3 is annotated as an ORF whose role is uncertain. The CDR3 is made up of 14 amino acids.

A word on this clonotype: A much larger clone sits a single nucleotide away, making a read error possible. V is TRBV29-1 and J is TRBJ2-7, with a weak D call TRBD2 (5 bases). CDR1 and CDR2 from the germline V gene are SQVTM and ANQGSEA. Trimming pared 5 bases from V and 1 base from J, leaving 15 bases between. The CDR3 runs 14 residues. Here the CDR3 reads CSVRGCGSSYEQYF. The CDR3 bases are TGCAGCGTTCGCGGGTGCGGCAGTTCCTACGAGCAGTACTTC.

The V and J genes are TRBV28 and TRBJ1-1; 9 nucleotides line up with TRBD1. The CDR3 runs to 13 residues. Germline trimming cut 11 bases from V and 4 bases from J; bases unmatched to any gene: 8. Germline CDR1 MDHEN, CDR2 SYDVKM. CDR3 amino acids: CAGKQGASTEAFF. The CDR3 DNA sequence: TGTGCCGGCAAACAGGGGGCGAGCACTGAAGCTTTCTTT.

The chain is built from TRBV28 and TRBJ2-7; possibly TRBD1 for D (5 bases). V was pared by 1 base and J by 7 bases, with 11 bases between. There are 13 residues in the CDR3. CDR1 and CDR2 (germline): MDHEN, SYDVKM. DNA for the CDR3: TGTGCCAGCAGTTTATCCAGGGTGGGGGAGCAGTACTTC. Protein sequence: CASSLSRVGEQYF.

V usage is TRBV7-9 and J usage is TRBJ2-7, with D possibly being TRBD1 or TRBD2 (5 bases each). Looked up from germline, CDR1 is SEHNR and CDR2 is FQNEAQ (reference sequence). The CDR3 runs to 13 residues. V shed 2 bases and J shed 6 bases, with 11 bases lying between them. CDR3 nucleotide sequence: TGTGCCAGCAGCTTATCCTGGGACGGCGAGCAGTACTTC. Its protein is CASSLSWDGEQYF.

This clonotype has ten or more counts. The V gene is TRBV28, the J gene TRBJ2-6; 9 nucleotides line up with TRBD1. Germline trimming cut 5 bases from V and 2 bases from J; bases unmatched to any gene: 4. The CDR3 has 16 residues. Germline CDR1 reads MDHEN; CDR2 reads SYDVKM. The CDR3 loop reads CASSITGGAGANVLTF. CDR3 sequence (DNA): TGTGCCAGCAGTATAACAGGGGGCGCTGGGGCCAACGTCCTGACTTTC.

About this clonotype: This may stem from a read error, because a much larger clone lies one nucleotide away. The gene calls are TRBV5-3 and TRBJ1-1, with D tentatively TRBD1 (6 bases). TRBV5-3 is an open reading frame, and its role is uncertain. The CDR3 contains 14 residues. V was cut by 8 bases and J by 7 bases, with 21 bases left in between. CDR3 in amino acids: CASSPLGTPREAFF. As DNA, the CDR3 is TGTGCCAGCAGCCCGCTGGGGACACCCCGTGAAGCTTTCTTT.

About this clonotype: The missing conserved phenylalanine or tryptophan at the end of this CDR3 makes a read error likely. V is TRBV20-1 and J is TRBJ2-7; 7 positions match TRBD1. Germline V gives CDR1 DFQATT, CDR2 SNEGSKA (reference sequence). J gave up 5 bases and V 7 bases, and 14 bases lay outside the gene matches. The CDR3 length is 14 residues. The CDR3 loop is CSVRSRQGGNEQYL. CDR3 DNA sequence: TGCAGTGTTCGGAGCAGACAGGGTGGCAACGAGCAGTACCTC.

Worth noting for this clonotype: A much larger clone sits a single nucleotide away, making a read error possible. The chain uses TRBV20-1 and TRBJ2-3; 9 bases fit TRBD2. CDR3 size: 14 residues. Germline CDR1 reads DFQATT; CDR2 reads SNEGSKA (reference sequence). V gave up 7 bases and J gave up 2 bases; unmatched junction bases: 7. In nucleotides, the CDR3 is TGCAGTGTTAGTTTAGCGGGGGTCACAGATACGCAGTATTTT. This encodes CSVSLAGVTDTQYF.